This T cell receptor (beta chain) is drawn from a study of T cells after yellow fever vaccination. About the study: In the case of low-cell-number fractions, SMART-Seq v4 Ultra Low Input was used for preparation.

With respect to this clonotype: Antigen unknown.

General observations from the study: Secondary responses were weaker yet peaked faster, day 5 versus 15. Booster sampling recovered most clones from primary vaccination (approximately 97% CD4, just over 85% CD8).

Trimming removed 1 base from V and 0 bases from J, with 7 bases in between. Germline V CDR1 and CDR2: MGHRA, YSYEKL. The CDR3 length is 15 residues. TCRdb passed the 5' RACE reads through MiXCR, listing each CDR3 protein once. The sample includes 350,000 or so distinct CDR3 sequences, 7% to 9% of them seen just once. The sequenced sample was PBMCs, obtained approximately 40 days after the first yellow fever vaccination. The rearrangement joins TRBV4-1 to TRBJ2-4; either TRBD1 or TRBD2 may supply D (5 bases each). The source is a man aged 18 to 30 who received the YFV17D yellow fever vaccine. The CDR3 sequence: CASSQVGTAKNIQYF. CDR3 DNA sequence: TGCGCCAGCAGCCAAGTCGGGACAGCCAAAAACATTCAGTACTTC.